The 3 T cell receptor beta chains below all came from one sample that was sequenced in a study of OX40 agonist ivuxolimab in advanced cancers. The receptor library was made with the immunoSEQ multiplex PCR assay. In TCRdb, the immuneACCESS table is reduced to in-frame sequences with V and J assigned. These tables do not hold every clone; where another copy was compared, an unresolved V gene accounts for under half, and the others remain unexplained. The sample contains approximately 69,000 clones, 80% to 85% of them found a single time. The leading ten clones occupy under 3% of the sample. The material was CD4+ or CD8+ T cells sorted from blood, obtained in a trial of the OX40 agonist ivuxolimab. Source of these receptors: an adult with an advanced solid tumor such as melanoma, head and neck, liver or kidney cancer.

The J gene is TRBJ2-7, the V gene TRBV30; D not resolved. Looked up from germline, CDR1 is GTSNPN and CDR2 is SVGIG (reference sequence). V dropped 2 bases and J dropped 0 bases, with 5 bases sitting between them. The CDR3 runs 12 residues. The CDR3 protein is CAWSKISYEQYF. CDR3 nucleotide sequence: TGTGCCTGGAGTAAGATCTCCTACGAGCAGTACTTC.

The rearrangement uses TRBV18 and TRBJ2-1; D uncertain. The V and J ends lost 3 bases and 8 bases respectively, with 11 bases between them. The CDR3 has 13 amino acids. Germline V gene data show CDR1 as KGHSH and CDR2 as LQKENI. The CDR3 sequence: CASSPAEVHEQFF. In DNA form, the CDR3 reads TGTGCCAGCTCACCGGCTGAGGTACATGAGCAGTTCTTC.

Concerning this clone: The sample holds other DNA sequences that translate to the same CDR3. This chain uses TRBV6-1 with TRBJ1-4; D possibly corresponds to TRBD1 (5 bases). The germline gives CDR1 MNHNS, CDR2 SASEGT. The CDR3 totals 15 residues. Trimming stripped 1 base from V and 5 bases from J, with 11 bases between. Here the CDR3 DNA reads TGTGCCAGCAGTGAAGGGACACAACTAAATGAAAAACTGTTTTTT. This sequence encodes CASSEGTQLNEKLFF.